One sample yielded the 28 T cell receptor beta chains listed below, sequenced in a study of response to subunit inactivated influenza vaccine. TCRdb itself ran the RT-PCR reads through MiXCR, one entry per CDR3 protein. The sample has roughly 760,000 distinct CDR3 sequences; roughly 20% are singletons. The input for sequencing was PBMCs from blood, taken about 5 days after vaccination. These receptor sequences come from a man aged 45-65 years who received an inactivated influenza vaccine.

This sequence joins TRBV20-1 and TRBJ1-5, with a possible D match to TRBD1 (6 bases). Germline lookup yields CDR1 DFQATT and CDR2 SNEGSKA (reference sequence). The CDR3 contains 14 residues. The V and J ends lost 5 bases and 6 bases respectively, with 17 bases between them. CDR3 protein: CSAGGFIEGQPQHF. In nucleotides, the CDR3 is TGCAGTGCTGGGGGCTTTATAGAGGGTCAGCCCCAGCATTTT.

CDR3 region: CASSLAASGPVNTQYF. Here the CDR3 DNA reads TGTGCCAGCAGCTTGGCCGCTAGCGGCCCCGTGAATACGCAGTATTTT. The rearrangement joins TRBV5-4 to TRBJ2-3; TRBD2 matches at 7 bases. The V segment lost 0 bases and the J segment 7 bases; nucleotides outside the gene matches: 11. The CDR3 contains 16 residues. Germline V lookup: CDR1 SGHNT, CDR2 YYREEE (reference sequence).

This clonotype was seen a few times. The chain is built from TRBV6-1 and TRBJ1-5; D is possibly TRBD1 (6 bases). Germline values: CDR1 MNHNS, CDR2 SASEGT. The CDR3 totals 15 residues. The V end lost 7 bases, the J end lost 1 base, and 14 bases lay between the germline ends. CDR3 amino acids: CASTDGQKSNQPQHF. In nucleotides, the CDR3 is TGTGCCAGCACCGACGGACAGAAGAGCAATCAGCCCCAGCATTTT.

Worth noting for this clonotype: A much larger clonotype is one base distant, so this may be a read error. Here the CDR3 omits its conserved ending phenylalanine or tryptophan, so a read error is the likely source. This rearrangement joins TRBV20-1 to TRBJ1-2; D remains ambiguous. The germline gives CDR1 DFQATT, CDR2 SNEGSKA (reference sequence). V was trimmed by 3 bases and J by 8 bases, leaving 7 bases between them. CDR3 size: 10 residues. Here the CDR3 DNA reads TGCAGTGCTAGTACTTCCGGCTACACCTCC. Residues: CSASTSGYTS.

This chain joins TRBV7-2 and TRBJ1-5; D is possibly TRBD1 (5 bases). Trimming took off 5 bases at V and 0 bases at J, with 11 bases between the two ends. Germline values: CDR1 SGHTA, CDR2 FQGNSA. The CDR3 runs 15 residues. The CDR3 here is CASSPGGFSNQPQHF. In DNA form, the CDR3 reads TGTGCCAGCAGCCCCGGGGGTTTTAGCAATCAGCCCCAGCATTTT.

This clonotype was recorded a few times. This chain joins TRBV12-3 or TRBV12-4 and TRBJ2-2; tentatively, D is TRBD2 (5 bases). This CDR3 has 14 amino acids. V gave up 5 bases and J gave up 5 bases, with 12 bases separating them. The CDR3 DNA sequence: TGTGCCAGCAGTGGGGAGCTGGGAACCGGGGAGCTGTTTTTT. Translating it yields CASSGELGTGELFF.

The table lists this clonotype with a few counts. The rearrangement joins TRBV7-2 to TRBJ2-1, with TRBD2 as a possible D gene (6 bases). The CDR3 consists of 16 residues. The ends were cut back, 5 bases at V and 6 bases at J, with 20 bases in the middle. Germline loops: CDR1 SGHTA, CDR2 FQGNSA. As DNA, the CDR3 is TGTGCCAGCAGCCGACTAGGCGGGTCGGCCCGCAATGAGCAGTTCTTC. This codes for CASSRLGGSARNEQFF.

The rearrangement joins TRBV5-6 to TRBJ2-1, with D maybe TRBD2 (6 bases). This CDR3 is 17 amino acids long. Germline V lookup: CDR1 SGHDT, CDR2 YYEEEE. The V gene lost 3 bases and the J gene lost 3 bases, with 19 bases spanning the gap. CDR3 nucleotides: TGTGCCAGCAGCTCCCCGCCCCCGGGACTGGACTACAATGAGCAGTTCTTC. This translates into CASSSPPPGLDYNEQFF.

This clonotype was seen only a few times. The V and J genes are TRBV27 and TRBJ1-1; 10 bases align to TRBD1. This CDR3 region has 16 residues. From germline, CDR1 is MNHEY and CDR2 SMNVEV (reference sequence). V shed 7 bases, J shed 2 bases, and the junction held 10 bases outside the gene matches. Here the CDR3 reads CASTPGTGEGNTEAFF. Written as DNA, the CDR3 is TGTGCCAGCACCCCCGGGACAGGGGAGGGTAACACTGAAGCTTTCTTT.

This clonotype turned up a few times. CDR3 in amino acids: CASSQRDRNTEQYF. Here the CDR3 DNA reads TGCGCCAGCAGTCAGCGGGACAGGAATACCGAGCAGTACTTC. The genes are TRBV4-1 and TRBJ2-7; weak D call: TRBD1 (8 bases). Trimming stripped 6 bases from V and 6 bases from J, with 18 bases between. CDR3 size: 14 residues. From germline, CDR1 is MGHRA and CDR2 YSYEKL.

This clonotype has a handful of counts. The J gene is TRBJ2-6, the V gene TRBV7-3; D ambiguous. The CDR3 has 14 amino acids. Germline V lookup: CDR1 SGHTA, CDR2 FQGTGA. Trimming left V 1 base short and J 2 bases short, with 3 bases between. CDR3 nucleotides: TGTGCCAGCAGCTTAAACCCTGGGGCCAACGTCCTGACTTTC. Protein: CASSLNPGANVLTF.

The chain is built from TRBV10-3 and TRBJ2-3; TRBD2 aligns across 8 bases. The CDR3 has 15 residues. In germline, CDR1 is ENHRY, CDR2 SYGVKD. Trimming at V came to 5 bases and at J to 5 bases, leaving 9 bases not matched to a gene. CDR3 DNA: TGTGCCATCAGTCCCCGGGGGGGGGACGGAGATACGCAGTATTTT. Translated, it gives CAISPRGGDGDTQYF.

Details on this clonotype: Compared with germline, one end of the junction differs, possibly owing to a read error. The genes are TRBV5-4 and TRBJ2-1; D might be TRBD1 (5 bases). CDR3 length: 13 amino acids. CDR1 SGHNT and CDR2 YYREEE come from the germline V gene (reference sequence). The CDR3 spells CAISLGHSNEQFF. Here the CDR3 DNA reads TGTGCCATCAGCTTGGGGCATTCCAATGAGCAGTTCTTC.

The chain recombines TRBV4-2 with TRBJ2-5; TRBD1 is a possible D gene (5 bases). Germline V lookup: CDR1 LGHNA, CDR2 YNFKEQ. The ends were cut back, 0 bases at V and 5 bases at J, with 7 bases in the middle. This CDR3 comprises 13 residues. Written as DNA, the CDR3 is TGTGCCAGCAGCCAAGATTGGGGCGAGACCCAGTACTTC. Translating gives CASSQDWGETQYF.

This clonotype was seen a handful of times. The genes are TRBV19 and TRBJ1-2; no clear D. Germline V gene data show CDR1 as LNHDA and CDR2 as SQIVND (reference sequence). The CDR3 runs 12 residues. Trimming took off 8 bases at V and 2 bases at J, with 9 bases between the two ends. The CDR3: CASHRPNYGYTF. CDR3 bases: TGTGCCAGTCATAGGCCAAACTATGGCTACACCTTC.

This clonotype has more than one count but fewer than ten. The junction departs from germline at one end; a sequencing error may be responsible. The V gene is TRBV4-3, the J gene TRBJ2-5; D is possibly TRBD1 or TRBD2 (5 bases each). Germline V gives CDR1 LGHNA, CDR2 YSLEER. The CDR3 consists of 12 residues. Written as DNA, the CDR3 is TGCGCCAGCAGCCAAGTGGGGACCGCGCCCCACTTC. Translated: CASSQVGTAPHF.

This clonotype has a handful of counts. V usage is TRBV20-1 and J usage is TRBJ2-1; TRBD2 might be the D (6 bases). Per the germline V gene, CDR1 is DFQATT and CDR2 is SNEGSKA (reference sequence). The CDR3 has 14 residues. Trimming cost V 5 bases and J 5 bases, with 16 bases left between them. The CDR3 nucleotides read TGCAGTGCTCCTAAACCGGGACTCCACAATGAGCAGTTCTTC. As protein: CSAPKPGLHNEQFF.

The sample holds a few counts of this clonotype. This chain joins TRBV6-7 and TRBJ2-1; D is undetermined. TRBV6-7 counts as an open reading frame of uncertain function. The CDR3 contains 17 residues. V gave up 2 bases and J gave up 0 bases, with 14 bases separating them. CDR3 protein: CASSYEHWRSSYNEQFF. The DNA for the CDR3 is TGTGCCAGCAGTTACGAGCACTGGCGTAGCTCCTACAATGAGCAGTTCTTC.

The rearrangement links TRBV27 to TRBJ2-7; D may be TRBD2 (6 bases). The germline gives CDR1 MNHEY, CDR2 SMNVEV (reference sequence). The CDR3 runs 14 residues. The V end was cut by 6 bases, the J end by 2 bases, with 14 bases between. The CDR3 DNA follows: TGTGCCAGCAGGGAGGGGCACCGAACCTACGAGCAGTACTTC. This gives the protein CASREGHRTYEQYF.

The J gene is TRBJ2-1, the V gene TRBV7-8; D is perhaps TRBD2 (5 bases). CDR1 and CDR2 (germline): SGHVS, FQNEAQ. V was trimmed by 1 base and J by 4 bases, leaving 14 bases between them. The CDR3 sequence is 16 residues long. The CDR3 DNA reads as TGTGCCAGCAGCTTAGTTAGGCTAGCTGTTTACAATGAGCAGTTCTTC. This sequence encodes CASSLVRLAVYNEQFF.

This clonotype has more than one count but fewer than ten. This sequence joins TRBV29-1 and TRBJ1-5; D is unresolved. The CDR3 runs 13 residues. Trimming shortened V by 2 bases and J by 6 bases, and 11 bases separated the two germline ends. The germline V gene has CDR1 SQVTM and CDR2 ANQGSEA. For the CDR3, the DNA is TGCAGCGTTGAATTCTCCGAGGGTCAGCCCCAGCATTTT. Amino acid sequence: CSVEFSEGQPQHF.

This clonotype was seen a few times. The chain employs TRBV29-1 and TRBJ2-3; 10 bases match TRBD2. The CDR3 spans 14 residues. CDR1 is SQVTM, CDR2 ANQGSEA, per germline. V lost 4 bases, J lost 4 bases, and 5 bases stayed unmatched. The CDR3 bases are TGCAGCGTTGGCACTAGCGGGGTTTCAGATACGCAGTATTTT. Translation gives CSVGTSGVSDTQYF.

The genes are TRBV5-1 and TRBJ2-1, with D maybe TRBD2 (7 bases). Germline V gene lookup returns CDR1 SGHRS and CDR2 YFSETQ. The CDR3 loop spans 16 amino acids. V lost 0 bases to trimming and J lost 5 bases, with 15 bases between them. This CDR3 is CASSLEGGGWDNEQFF. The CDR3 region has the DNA TGCGCCAGCAGCTTGGAAGGCGGGGGCTGGGACAATGAGCAGTTCTTC. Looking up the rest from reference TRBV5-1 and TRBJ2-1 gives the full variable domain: KAGVTQTPRYLIKTRGQQVTLSCSPISGHRSVSWYQQTPGQGLQFLFEYFSETQRNKGNFPGRFSGRQFSNSRSEMNVSTLELGDSALYLCASSLEGGGWDNEQFFGPGTRLTVL.

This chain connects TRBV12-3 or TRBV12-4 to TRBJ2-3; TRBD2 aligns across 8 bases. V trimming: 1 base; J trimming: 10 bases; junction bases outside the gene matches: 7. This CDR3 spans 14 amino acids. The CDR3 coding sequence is TGTGCCAGCAGTTTAGACGGGACTAGTGAATCGCAGTATTTT. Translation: CASSLDGTSESQYF.

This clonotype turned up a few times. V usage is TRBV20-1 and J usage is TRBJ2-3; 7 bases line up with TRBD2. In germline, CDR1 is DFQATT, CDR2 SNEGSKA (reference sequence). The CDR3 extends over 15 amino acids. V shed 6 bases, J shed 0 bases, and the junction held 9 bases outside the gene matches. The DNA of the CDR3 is TGCAGTGCAGATTCGGGACTACCCAGCACAGATACGCAGTATTTT. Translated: CSADSGLPSTDTQYF.

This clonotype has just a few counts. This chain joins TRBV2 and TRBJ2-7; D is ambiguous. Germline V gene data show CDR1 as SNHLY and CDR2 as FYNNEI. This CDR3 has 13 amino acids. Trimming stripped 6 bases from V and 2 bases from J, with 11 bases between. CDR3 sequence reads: CASRRTVPYEQYF. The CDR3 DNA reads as TGTGCCAGCAGGCGGACGGTACCCTACGAGCAGTACTTC.

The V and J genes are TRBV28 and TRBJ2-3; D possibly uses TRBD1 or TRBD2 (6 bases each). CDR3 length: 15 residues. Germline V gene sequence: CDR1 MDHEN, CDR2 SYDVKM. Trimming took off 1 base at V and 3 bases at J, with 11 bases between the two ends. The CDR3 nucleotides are TGTGCCAGCAGTTTATACAGGGAGGAGACAGATACGCAGTATTTT. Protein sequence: CASSLYREETDTQYF.

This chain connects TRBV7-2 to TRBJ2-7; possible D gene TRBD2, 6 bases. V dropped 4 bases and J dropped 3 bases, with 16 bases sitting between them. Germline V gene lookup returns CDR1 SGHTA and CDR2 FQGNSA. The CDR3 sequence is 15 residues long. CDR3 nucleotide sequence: TGTGCCAGCAGCTCCCAAGCCGGACTACTCTACGAGCAGTACTTC. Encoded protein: CASSSQAGLLYEQYF.